The 17 T cell receptor beta chains below were found in one sample sequenced in a study of T cells in Graves' hyperthyroidism and ophthalmopathy. Authors of the study amplified TCR beta CDR3 regions from RNA transcripts. The HTBI set primed first-round TCR CDR3 RT-PCR. A single record per CDR3 protein comes from TCRdb applying MiXCR to the multiplex PCR reads. The repertoire holds under 600,000 distinct CDR3 sequences, with 15% to 20% as singletons. Material for sequencing was blood. The receptors come from a woman between 40 and 50 years old with Graves' ophthalmopathy.

In its sample, this clonotype was seen many times. This chain links TRBV7-2 with TRBJ2-3; tentative D call: TRBD2 (5 bases). The CDR3 runs to 16 residues. The V gene's germline CDR1 is SGHTA and CDR2 FQGNSA. The V end was cut by 5 bases, the J end by 6 bases, with 21 bases between. The CDR3 sequence: CASSRGRLLSRDTQYF. CDR3 bases: TGTGCCAGCAGCCGGGGAAGACTTCTCAGTCGCGATACGCAGTATTTT.

As for this clonotype: A much bigger clone sits one base away, suggesting this may be a read error. This CDR3 reads CASSSYRDRGRTNEKLVF. CDR3 DNA sequence: TGTGCCAGTTCCTCCTACCGGGACAGGGGAAGGACTAATGAAAAACTGGTTTTT. This sequence joins TRBV3-1 and TRBJ1-4; the match to TRBD1 covers 10 bases. The CDR3 length is 18 residues. CDR1 is LGHDT, CDR2 YNNKEL, per germline (reference sequence).

This clonotype was counted ten times or more. The rearrangement joins TRBV7-3 to TRBJ2-2; no reliable D call. CDR1 SGHTA and CDR2 FQGTGA come from the germline V gene. Trimming removed 5 bases from V and 0 bases from J, with 13 bases in between. This CDR3 contains 16 residues. CDR3 region: CASSPNGPANTGELFF. The CDR3 DNA reads TGTGCCAGCAGCCCAAATGGACCCGCGAACACCGGGGAGCTGTTTTTT.

This clonotype has more than one count but fewer than ten. This chain uses TRBV28 with TRBJ2-1, with unresolved D. This CDR3 spans 15 amino acids. Germline CDR1 MDHEN, CDR2 SYDVKM. Trimming shortened V by 6 bases and J by 4 bases, and 16 bases separated the two germline ends. CDR3 amino acids: CASRTLWPQYNEQFF. DNA for the CDR3: TGTGCCAGCAGGACCCTTTGGCCCCAATACAATGAGCAGTTCTTC.

This chain links TRBV20-1 with TRBJ2-1; perhaps TRBD2 as D (5 bases). The CDR3 runs to 16 residues. Germline CDR1 is DFQATT and CDR2 is SNEGSKA (reference sequence). V shed 0 bases and J shed 10 bases, with 22 bases lying between them. This chain's CDR3 is CSARDGFASPNREQFF. DNA of the CDR3: TGCAGTGCTAGAGATGGGTTTGCTAGCCCTAATCGGGAGCAGTTCTTC.

A remark on this clonotype: This may be a read error: a much more frequent sequence differs by one nucleotide. The CDR3 here is CASWRRHQEETQYF. For the CDR3, the DNA is TGTGCCAGTTGGCGGCGGCATCAGGAGGAGACCCAGTACTTC. This chain uses TRBV2 with TRBJ2-5; D is undetermined. The CDR3 is 14 amino acids. The germline CDR1 and CDR2 sequences are SNHLY and FYNNEI. V was cut by 9 bases and J by 5 bases, with 19 bases left in between.

The rearrangement links TRBV5-6 to TRBJ2-1; 7 bases fit TRBD1. V gave up 6 bases and J gave up 7 bases; unmatched junction bases: 16. The V gene's germline CDR1 is SGHDT and CDR2 YYEEEE. This CDR3 has 16 amino acids. CDR3 nucleotides: TGTGCCAGCAAGGGTATTGGGCAGGGCAGGGGGAATGAGCAGTTCTTC. It encodes CASKGIGQGRGNEQFF.

Worth noting for this clonotype: Its ends do not fully match the called genes, so a read error is possible. V gene TRBV5-1 combines with J gene TRBJ1-3; D uncertain. The CDR3 length is 14 residues. Germline assignment: CDR1 SGHRS and CDR2 YFSETQ. CDR3 loop: CASSLGQTGNTIYF. CDR3 coding DNA: TGCGCCAGCAGCTTGGGGCAAACTGGGAACACCATATATTTT.

This clonotype occurred many times. This rearrangement joins TRBV20-1 to TRBJ2-1; TRBD1 is a possible D gene (6 bases). This CDR3 spans 16 amino acids. The V and J ends lost 5 bases and 0 bases respectively, with 17 bases between them. From germline, CDR1 is DFQATT and CDR2 SNEGSKA (reference sequence). In DNA, the CDR3 is TGCAGTGCTGTCCCTGGGGGCTTCAACTCCTACAATGAGCAGTTCTTC. Encoded protein: CSAVPGGFNSYNEQFF.

The chain is built from TRBV6-1 and TRBJ1-2, with D uncertain. This CDR3 comprises 11 residues. Germline V gives CDR1 MNHNS, CDR2 SASEGT. V dropped 7 bases and J dropped 9 bases, with 12 bases sitting between them. CDR3 nucleotides: TGTGCCAGCACCCCGTTGGCGAGCTACACCTTC. Translated: CASTPLASYTF.

This clonotype turned up a few times. The chain has TRBV6-1 and TRBJ1-2; D remains ambiguous. V shed 2 bases and J shed 7 bases, with 11 bases lying between them. CDR1 is MNHNS, CDR2 SASEGT, per germline. CDR3 length: 13 amino acids. CDR3 loop: CASSELGLPGYTF. The DNA for the CDR3 is TGTGCCAGCAGTGAATTGGGTTTGCCTGGCTACACCTTC.

This clonotype showed up many times. The chain combines TRBV27 with TRBJ2-3; the D is unclear. From germline, CDR1 is MNHEY and CDR2 SMNVEV (reference sequence). V was shortened by 2 bases and J by 4 bases, with 7 bases between the two germline ends. CDR3 length equals 13 residues. The CDR3 nucleotides are TGTGCCAGCAGTTTAGGTGTCGCAGATACGCAGTATTTT. Its protein is CASSLGVADTQYF.

This clonotype was observed many times. V and J are TRBV12-3 or TRBV12-4 and TRBJ2-7; TRBD2 matches at 7 bases. After removal of 8 bases from V and 2 bases from J, the junction contained 9 bases not matched to a gene. The CDR3 extends over 14 amino acids. This chain's CDR3 is CASGGTTGPYEQYF. For the CDR3, the DNA is TGTGCCAGCGGTGGGACTACCGGACCCTACGAGCAGTACTTC.

V usage is TRBV5-1 and J usage is TRBJ1-1, with TRBD1 matching 9 bases. There are 17 residues in the CDR3. The junction had 14 bases not matched to a gene; V was cut back by 5 bases and J by 3 bases. In germline, CDR1 is SGHRS, CDR2 YFSETQ. This CDR3 reads CASSLTGGSAWDTEAFF. CDR3 nucleotide sequence: TGCGCCAGCAGTCTAACAGGGGGCTCGGCTTGGGACACTGAAGCTTTCTTT.

The chain carries TRBV12-3 or TRBV12-4 and TRBJ1-2; D not certain. V was clipped by 6 bases and J by 4 bases, with 9 bases between them. The CDR3 has 12 residues. The CDR3 loop reads CASSDGLYGYTF. DNA for the CDR3: TGTGCCAGCAGCGACGGACTCTATGGCTACACCTTC.

This clonotype was seen repeatedly, ten times or more. J is TRBJ2-7 and V is TRBV28; perhaps TRBD2 as D (5 bases). V was pared by 7 bases and J by 2 bases, with 18 bases between. The CDR3 totals 15 residues. The germline CDR1 and CDR2 sequences are MDHEN and SYDVKM. DNA for the CDR3: TGTGCCAGCACCGGACGGCGGGTCGGAGCCTACGAGCAGTACTTC. Translation: CASTGRRVGAYEQYF.

V usage is TRBV20-1 and J usage is TRBJ2-1; 7 nucleotides match TRBD2. Germline lookup yields CDR1 DFQATT and CDR2 SNEGSKA (reference sequence). This CDR3 is 13 amino acids long. Trimming took 5 bases from V and 10 from J; bases not matched to a gene: 11. CDR3 sequence: CSAPLAATFEQFF. The CDR3 nucleotides are TGCAGTGCTCCGCTAGCGGCGACGTTCGAGCAGTTCTTC.